This T cell receptor (beta chain) was recovered during a study of CD8+CD57+ T cells in acquired aplastic anemia. At the level of the study: DNA per sorted CD4+ or CD8+ sample ranged roughly 0.17 to 27.4 ug, averaging roughly 3.3 ug.

The CDR3 covers 10 residues. The germline V and J ends were trimmed by 9 bases and 1 base, with 2 bases remaining between them. CDR1 is ENHRY, CDR2 SYGVKD, per germline. An expansion of CD8+CD57+ cells by flow cytometry had been shown in patients chosen for sequencing. Each patient carried a diagnosis of severe acquired aplastic anemia. Genomic DNA was employed as the template in profiling TCR beta VDJ and CDR3. TCRdb recomputed calls from the reads with MiXCR, one row per CDR3 protein. In the table there are roughly 120,000 distinct CDR3 sequences, under 60% of which are singletons. The sample was sorted CD4+, CD8+, or CD8+CD57+ T cells (not recorded which) from PBMCs. This receptor was taken from a human donor with aplastic anemia. This chain links TRBV10-3 with TRBJ2-3; no reliable D call. CDR3 loop: CAIGTDTQYF. The DNA for the CDR3 is TGTGCCATTGGCACAGATACGCAGTATTTT.